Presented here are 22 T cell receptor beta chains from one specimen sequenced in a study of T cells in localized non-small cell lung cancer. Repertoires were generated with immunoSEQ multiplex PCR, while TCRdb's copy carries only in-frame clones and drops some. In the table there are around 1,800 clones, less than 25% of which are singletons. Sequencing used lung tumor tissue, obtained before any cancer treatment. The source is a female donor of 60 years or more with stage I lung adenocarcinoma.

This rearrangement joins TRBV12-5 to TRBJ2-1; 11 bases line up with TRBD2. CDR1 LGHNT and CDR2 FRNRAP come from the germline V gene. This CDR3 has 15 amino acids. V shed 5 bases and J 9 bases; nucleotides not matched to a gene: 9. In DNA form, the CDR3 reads TGTGCTAGTGGTCCAGGACTAGCGGGCCAGGGTGAGCAGTTCTTC. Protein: CASGPGLAGQGEQFF. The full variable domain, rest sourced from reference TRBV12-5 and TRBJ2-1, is DARVTQTPRHKVTEMGQEVTMRCQPILGHNTVFWYRQTMMQGLELLAYFRNRAPLDDSGMPKDRFSAEMPDATLATLKIQPSEPRDSAVYFCASGPGLAGQGEQFFGPGTRLTVL.

Here the CDR3 reads CASSEGTGGLADNEQFF. The CDR3 nucleotides are TGTGCCAGCAGTGAAGGCACCGGGGGTCTAGCGGACAATGAGCAGTTCTTC. V is TRBV2 and J is TRBJ2-1; 7 bases match TRBD2. The CDR3 has 17 amino acids. Per the germline V gene, CDR1 is SNHLY and CDR2 is FYNNEI. Losses at the gene ends were 1 base for V and 5 bases for J; bases not matched to a gene: 11. Full variable domain (remainder filled in from reference TRBV2 and TRBJ2-1): EPEVTQTPSHQVTQMGQEVILRCVPISNHLYFYWYRQILGQKVEFLVSFYNNEISEKSEIFDDQFSVERPDGSNFTLKIRSTKLEDSAMYFCASSEGTGGLADNEQFFGPGTRLTVL.

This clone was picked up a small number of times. CDR3 nucleotide sequence: TGTGCCAGCAGTTACAGGGCACCTTATCAGCCCCAGCATTTT. Its translation is CASSYRAPYQPQHF. The J gene is TRBJ1-5, the V gene TRBV6-8; D gene ambiguous. This CDR3 region has 14 residues. Germline CDR1 is MNHGY and CDR2 is SAAAGT. The germline V and J ends were trimmed by 2 bases and 5 bases, with 10 bases remaining between them.

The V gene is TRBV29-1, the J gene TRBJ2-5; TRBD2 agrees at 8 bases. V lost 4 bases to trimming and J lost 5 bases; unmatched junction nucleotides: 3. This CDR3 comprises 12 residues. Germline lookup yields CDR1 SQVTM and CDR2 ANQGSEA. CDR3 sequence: CSVGGTRETQYF. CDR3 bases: TGCAGCGTTGGGGGGACTAGGGAGACCCAGTACTTC.

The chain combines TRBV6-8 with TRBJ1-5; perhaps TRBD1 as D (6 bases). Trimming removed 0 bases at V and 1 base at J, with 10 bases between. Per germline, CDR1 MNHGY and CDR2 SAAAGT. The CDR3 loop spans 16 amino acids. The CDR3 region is CASSYSPRGSNQPQHF. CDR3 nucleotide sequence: TGTGCCAGCAGTTACTCGCCAAGGGGGAGCAATCAGCCCCAGCATTTT.

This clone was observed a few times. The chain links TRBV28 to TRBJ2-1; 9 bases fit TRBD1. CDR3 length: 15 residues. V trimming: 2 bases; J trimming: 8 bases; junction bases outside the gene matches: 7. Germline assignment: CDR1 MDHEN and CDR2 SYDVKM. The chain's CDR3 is CASSLPGTGSDEQFF. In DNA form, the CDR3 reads TGTGCCAGCAGTTTACCCGGGACAGGGTCGGATGAGCAGTTCTTC.

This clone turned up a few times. The CDR3 DNA sequence: TGTGCCAGCAGCTTGGGCGGGGACCGCTACGAGCAGTACTTC. Residues: CASSLGGDRYEQYF. The rearrangement links TRBV11-3 to TRBJ2-7; tentative D call: TRBD2 (6 bases). This CDR3 spans 14 amino acids. V was clipped by 3 bases and J by 3 bases, with 12 bases between them. Germline V gene data show CDR1 as SGHNT and CDR2 as YENEEA.

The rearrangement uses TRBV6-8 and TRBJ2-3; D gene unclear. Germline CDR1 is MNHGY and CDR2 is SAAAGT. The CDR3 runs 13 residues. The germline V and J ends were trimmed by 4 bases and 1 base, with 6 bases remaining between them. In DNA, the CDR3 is TGTGCCAGCAGTTCGCTAGGCACAGATACGCAGTATTTT. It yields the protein CASSSLGTDTQYF.

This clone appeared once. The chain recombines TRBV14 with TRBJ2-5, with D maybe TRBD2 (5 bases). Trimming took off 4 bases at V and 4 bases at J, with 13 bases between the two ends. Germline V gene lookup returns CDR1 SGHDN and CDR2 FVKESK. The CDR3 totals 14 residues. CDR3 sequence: CASSRQLGGETQYF. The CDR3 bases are TGTGCCAGCAGCCGACAACTAGGAGGAGAGACCCAGTACTTC.

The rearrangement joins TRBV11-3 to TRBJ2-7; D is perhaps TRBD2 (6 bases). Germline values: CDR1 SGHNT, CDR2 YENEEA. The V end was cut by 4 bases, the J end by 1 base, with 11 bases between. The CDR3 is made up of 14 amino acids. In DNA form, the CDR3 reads TGTGCCAGCAGCTCCCAGGCGGGATCCTACGAGCAGTACTTC. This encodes CASSSQAGSYEQYF.

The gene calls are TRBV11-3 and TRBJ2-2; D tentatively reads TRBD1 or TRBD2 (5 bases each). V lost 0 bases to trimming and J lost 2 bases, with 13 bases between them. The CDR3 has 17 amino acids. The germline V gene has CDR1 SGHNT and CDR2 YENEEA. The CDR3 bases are TGTGCCAGCAGCTTAGATCTGGGGGTCGGCAACACCGGGGAGCTGTTTTTT. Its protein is CASSLDLGVGNTGELFF. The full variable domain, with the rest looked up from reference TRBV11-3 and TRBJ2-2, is EAGVVQSPRYKIIEKKQPVAFWCNPISGHNTLYWYLQNLGQGPELLIRYENEEAVDDSQLPKDRFSAERLKGVDSTLKIQPAELGDSAVYLCASSLDLGVGNTGELFFGEGSRLTVL.

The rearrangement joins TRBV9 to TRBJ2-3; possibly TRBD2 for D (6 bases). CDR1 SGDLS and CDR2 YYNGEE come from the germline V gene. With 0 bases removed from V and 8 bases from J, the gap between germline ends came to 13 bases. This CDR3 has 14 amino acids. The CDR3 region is CASSVATGGPTQYF. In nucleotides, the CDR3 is TGTGCCAGCAGCGTAGCTACTGGAGGGCCTACGCAGTATTTT.

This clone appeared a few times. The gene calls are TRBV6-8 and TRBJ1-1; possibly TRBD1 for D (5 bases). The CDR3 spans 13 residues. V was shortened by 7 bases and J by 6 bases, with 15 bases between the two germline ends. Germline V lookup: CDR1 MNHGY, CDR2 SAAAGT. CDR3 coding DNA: TGTGCCAGCACACCCAGGGACGGCGCTGAAGCTTTCTTT. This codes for CASTPRDGAEAFF.

The chain's CDR3 is CASTLAGSYNEQFF. CDR3 nucleotide sequence: TGTGCCAGCACGCTCGCGGGGTCCTACAATGAGCAGTTCTTC. The chain is built from TRBV11-3 and TRBJ2-1, with D possibly being TRBD2 (6 bases). The CDR3 is 14 amino acids. Trimming cost V 7 bases and J 1 base, with 11 bases left between them. Looked up from germline, CDR1 is SGHNT and CDR2 is YENEEA.

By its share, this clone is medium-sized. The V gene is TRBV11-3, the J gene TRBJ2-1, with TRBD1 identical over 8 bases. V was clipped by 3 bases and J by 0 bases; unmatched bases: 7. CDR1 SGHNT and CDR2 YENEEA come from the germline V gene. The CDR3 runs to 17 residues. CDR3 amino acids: CASSFLTGDSSYNEQFF. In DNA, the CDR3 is TGTGCCAGCAGCTTCTTGACAGGGGATTCCTCCTACAATGAGCAGTTCTTC.

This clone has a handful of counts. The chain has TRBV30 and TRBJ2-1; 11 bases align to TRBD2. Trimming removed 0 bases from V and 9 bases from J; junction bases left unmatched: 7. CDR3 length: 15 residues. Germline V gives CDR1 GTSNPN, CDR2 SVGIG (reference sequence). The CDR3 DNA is TGTGCCTGGAGTGTACTCTCTAGCGGGAGGTTTGAGCAGTTCTTC. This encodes CAWSVLSSGRFEQFF.

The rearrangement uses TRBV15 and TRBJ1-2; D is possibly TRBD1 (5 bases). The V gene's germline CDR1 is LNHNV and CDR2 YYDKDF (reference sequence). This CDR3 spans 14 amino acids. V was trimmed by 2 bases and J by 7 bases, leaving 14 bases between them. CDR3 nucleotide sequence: TGTGCCACCAGCAGATCGTCGGGGGTACTTGGCTACACCTTC. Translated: CATSRSSGVLGYTF.

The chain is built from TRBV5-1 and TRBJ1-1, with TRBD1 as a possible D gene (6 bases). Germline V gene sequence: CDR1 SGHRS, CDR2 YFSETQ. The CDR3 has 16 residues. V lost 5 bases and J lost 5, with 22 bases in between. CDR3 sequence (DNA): TGCGCCAGCAGGGCCGCGACAGGTATAACTAGGACTGAAGCTTTCTTT. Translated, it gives CASRAATGITRTEAFF.

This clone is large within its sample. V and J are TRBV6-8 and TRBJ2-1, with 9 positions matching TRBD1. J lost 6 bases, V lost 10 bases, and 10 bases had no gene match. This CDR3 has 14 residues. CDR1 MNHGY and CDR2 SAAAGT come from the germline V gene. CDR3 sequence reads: CAINPGQGTNEQFF. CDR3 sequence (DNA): TGTGCCATCAACCCGGGACAGGGAACCAATGAGCAGTTCTTC.

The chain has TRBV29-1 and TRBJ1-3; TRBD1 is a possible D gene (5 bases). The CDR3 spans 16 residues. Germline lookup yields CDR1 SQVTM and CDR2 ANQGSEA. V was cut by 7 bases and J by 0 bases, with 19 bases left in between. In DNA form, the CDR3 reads TGCAGCGCCCGAGGGACTCCTTCAAGCTCTGGAAACACCATATATTTT. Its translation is CSARGTPSSSGNTIYF.

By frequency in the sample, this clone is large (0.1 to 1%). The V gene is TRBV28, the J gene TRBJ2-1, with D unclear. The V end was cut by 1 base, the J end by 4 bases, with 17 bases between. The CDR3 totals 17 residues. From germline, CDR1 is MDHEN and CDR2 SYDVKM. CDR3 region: CASSLSFRAASYNEQFF. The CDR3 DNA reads TGTGCCAGCAGTTTATCTTTTCGGGCGGCTAGTTACAATGAGCAGTTCTTC.

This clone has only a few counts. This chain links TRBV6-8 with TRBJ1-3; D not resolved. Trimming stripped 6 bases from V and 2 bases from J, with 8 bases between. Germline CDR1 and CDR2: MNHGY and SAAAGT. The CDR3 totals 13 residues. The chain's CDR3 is CASSPRTGNTIYF. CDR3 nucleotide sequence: TGTGCCAGCAGCCCTCGGACTGGAAACACCATATATTTT.